This T cell receptor beta chain was documented in a study of CD8 T cells in Susac syndrome. Reverse transcription used roughly 0.5 to 1 ug RNA and random hexamers. TCRdb called the immunoSEQ multiplex PCR reads again in MiXCR, with one record for every CDR3 protein. The sample has 60,000 to 75,000 distinct CDR3 sequences, over 90% seen once. With 2 bases clipped from V and 8 bases from J, the junction kept 5 bases outside the gene matches. The CDR3 has 13 residues. The V gene's germline CDR1 is GTSNPN and CDR2 SVGIG (reference sequence). The V call is TRBV30, the J call TRBJ2-2, with 7 bases lining up with TRBD1. The sequencing sample was made of CD8+ T cells from PBMCs. The clonotype originates from a human donor in good health. CDR3 bases: TGTGCCTGGAGTCTAGGGGGCTATGGGGAGCTGTTTTTT. Translated, it gives CAWSLGGYGELFF.